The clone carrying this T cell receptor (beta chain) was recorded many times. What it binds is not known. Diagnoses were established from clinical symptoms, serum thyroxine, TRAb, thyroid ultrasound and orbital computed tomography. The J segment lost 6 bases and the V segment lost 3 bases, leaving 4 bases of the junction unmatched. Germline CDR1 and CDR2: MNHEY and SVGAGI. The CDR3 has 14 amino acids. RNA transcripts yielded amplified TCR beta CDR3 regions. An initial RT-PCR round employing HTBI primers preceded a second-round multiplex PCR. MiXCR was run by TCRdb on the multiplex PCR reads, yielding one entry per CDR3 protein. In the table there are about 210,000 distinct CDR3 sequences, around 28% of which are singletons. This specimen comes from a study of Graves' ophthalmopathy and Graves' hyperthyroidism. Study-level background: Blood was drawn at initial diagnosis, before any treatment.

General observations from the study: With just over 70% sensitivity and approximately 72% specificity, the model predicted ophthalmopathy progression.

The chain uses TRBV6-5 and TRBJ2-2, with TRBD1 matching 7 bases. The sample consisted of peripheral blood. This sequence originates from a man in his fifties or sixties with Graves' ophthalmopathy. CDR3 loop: CASSYGTGAGELFF. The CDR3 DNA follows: TGTGCCAGCAGTTATGGCACAGGGGCCGGGGAGCTGTTTTTT.